Listed below are T cell receptor beta chains from one sample, sequenced in a study of early T cells in non-severe SARS-CoV-2 infection. TCRdb reprocessed the 5' RACE reads with MiXCR, giving one entry per CDR3 protein. The table lists about 98,000 distinct CDR3 sequences, around an eighth of them singletons. The sample comprised whole blood. The receptors stem from an adult who was a healthcare worker with PCR-confirmed SARS-CoV-2 infection or an uninfected control (not recorded which). Both conserved end residues are part of each CDR3. D genes are given only for firm matches. Size is stated for part of the rows, as once, few or many counts, or as a class when the clone is expanded.

clone_size	j_call	d_call	v_call	cdr3_length	cdr3_aa	cdr3_nt
few	TRBJ1-5	-	TRBV19	13	CASWDYGNQPQHF	TGTGCCAGCTGGGATTATGGCAATCAGCCCCAGCATTTT
-	TRBJ1-1	-	TRBV5-6	12	CASSLVQGQAFF	TGTGCCAGCAGCTTGGTCCAGGGGCAAGCTTTCTTT
few	TRBJ2-7	-	TRBV12-3/TRBV12-4	18	CASSSGTSLASFTYEQYF	TGTGCCAGCAGTTCGGGGACAAGTCTTGCTTCTTTTACCTACGAGCAGTACTTC
few	TRBJ2-5	-	TRBV4-2	14	CASSQDPGLETQYF	TGTGCCAGCAGCCAAGATCCCGGCCTAGAGACCCAGTACTTC
many	TRBJ2-1	TRBD1	TRBV7-9	15	CASGKDRGRSGEQFF	TGTGCCAGCGGAAAAGACAGGGGGCGGAGTGGTGAGCAGTTCTTC
-	TRBJ2-7	-	TRBV30	13	CAWSQGSPYEQYF	TGTGCCTGGAGTCAGGGAAGTCCTTACGAGCAGTACTTC
many	TRBJ2-1	-	TRBV6-6	12	CASSYSANEQFF	TGTGCCAGCAGTTACTCGGCCAATGAGCAGTTCTTC
few	TRBJ2-1	TRBD2	TRBV4-1	16	CASSLRAGRGYNEQFF	TGCGCCAGCAGCCTACGAGCGGGGCGGGGGTACAATGAGCAGTTCTTC
-	TRBJ2-1	-	TRBV19	11	CASSRGLEQFF	TGTGCCAGTAGTCGAGGGCTTGAGCAGTTCTTC
many	TRBJ1-2	-	TRBV6-5	15	CASSRSTSQGYGYTF	TGTGCCAGCAGTCGCTCGACAAGTCAAGGGTATGGCTACACCTTC
few	TRBJ2-4	-	TRBV7-9	15	CASSHRSLAKNIQYF	TGTGCCAGCAGTCATCGATCTCTAGCCAAAAACATTCAGTACTTC
many	TRBJ1-1	-	TRBV27	14	CASSSLGGNTEAFF	TGTGCCAGCAGTTCATTGGGAGGGAACACTGAAGCTTTCTTT
few	TRBJ1-4	-	TRBV14	11	CASSQAHKLFF	TGTGCCAGCAGCCAGGCCCATAAACTGTTTTTT
-	TRBJ2-7	TRBD2	TRBV13	14	CASSEGTSGYEQYF	TGTGCCAGCAGCGAGGGGACTAGCGGGTACGAGCAGTACTTC
few	TRBJ2-2	-	TRBV2	14	CASSEYGLTGELFF	TGTGCCAGCAGTGAGTACGGCCTCACCGGGGAGCTGTTTTTT
-	TRBJ2-1	-	TRBV3-1	13	CASASGGGTEQFF	TGTGCCAGCGCAAGTGGAGGGGGGACTGAGCAGTTCTTC
-	TRBJ2-7	-	TRBV7-9	14	CASSLAGPAYEQYF	TGTGCCAGCAGCTTGGCGGGACCAGCCTACGAGCAGTACTTC
few	TRBJ2-7	-	TRBV28	16	CASSLGFGGRSHEQYF	TGTGCCAGCAGTTTAGGGTTTGGGGGGCGCAGCCACGAGCAGTACTTC
many	TRBJ1-1	-	TRBV6-2/TRBV6-3	12	CASSPGRTEAFF	TGTGCCAGCAGCCCGGGAAGGACTGAAGCTTTCTTT
few	TRBJ2-3	-	TRBV2	14	CAVQPGAGTDTQYF	TGTGCCGTACAGCCGGGAGCTGGCACAGATACGCAGTATTTT
many	TRBJ1-4	-	TRBV30	14	CAWAGGPTNEKLFF	TGTGCCTGGGCCGGGGGGCCAACTAATGAAAAACTGTTTTTT
few	TRBJ2-7	-	TRBV6-5	15	CASSYLAGRDHEQYF	TGTGCCAGCAGTTACCTGGCGGGGCGGGACCACGAGCAGTACTTC
many	TRBJ2-1	-	TRBV10-1	16	CASSGLQSSSYNEQFF	TGCGCCAGCAGTGGACTACAATCGAGCTCCTACAATGAGCAGTTCTTC
-	TRBJ2-2	TRBD2	TRBV19	20	CASSMPNPGTSGINTGELFF	TGTGCCAGTAGTATGCCCAACCCCGGGACTAGCGGGATAAACACCGGGGAGCTGTTTTTT
few	TRBJ1-5	-	TRBV19	15	CASSSEGDSNQPQHF	TGTGCCAGTAGCTCCGAGGGGGATAGCAATCAGCCCCAGCATTTT
many	TRBJ2-1	TRBD2	TRBV7-2	14	CASSPPGGFNEQFF	TGTGCCAGCAGCCCCCCGGGGGGGTTCAATGAGCAGTTCTTC
few	TRBJ2-1	TRBD2	TRBV20-1	14	CSALGLAEYNEQFF	TGCAGTGCCCTGGGACTAGCGGAGTACAATGAGCAGTTCTTC
-	TRBJ1-2	TRBD1	TRBV6-5	16	CASSRGGTGGAYGYTF	TGTGCCAGCAGCCGGGGAGGGACAGGGGGGGCCTATGGCTACACCTTC
few	TRBJ2-7	-	TRBV27	14	CASSWGGSSYEQYF	TGTGCCAGCAGTTGGGGGGGCAGCTCCTACGAGCAGTACTTC
-	TRBJ2-7	TRBD2	TRBV6-5	18	CASSWARRPTSGIYEQYF	TGTGCCAGCAGTTGGGCCAGGAGACCGACTAGCGGGATCTACGAGCAGTACTTC
many	TRBJ2-7	TRBD2	TRBV29-1	12	CSVDAGGSEQYF	TGCAGCGTTGATGCGGGGGGCAGCGAGCAGTACTTC
few	TRBJ2-1	-	TRBV12-3/TRBV12-4	11	CASSSGGSQFF	TGTGCCAGCAGTTCGGGCGGATCGCAGTTCTTC
few	TRBJ2-7	-	TRBV28	11	CASSLWYEQYF	TGTGCCAGCAGTTTATGGTACGAGCAGTACTTC
few	TRBJ2-7	-	TRBV5-6	14	CASSSQGPGYEQYF	TGTGCCAGCAGCTCACAGGGACCCGGGTACGAGCAGTACTTC
many	TRBJ2-3	-	TRBV29-1	16	CSAAPHPKGGTDTQYF	TGCAGCGCCGCCCCTCACCCGAAGGGGGGCACAGATACGCAGTATTTT
-	TRBJ2-7	TRBD2	TRBV29-1	13	CSVLGLAAYEQYF	TGCAGCGTCCTGGGACTAGCGGCCTACGAGCAGTACTTC
-	TRBJ2-1	TRBD2	TRBV18	14	CASSESTSGNEQFF	TGTGCCAGCTCCGAATCGACTAGCGGTAATGAGCAGTTCTTC
few	TRBJ1-2	-	TRBV3-1	12	CASGEGFYGYTF	TGTGCCAGCGGAGAGGGGTTCTATGGCTACACCTTC
few	TRBJ1-5	TRBD1	TRBV5-8	15	CASSAWTGGNQPQHF	TGTGCCAGCAGCGCGTGGACAGGGGGCAATCAGCCCCAGCATTTT
-	TRBJ2-3	-	TRBV6-5	17	CASSSPGWERGTDTQYF	TGTGCCAGCAGCTCCCCAGGGTGGGAGAGGGGCACAGATACGCAGTATTTT
few	TRBJ2-7	TRBD1	TRBV19	16	CASSMPSGTGPYEQYF	TGTGCCAGTAGTATGCCCTCCGGGACAGGACCCTACGAGCAGTACTTC
-	TRBJ1-4	-	TRBV5-1	14	CASSLGTDNEKLFF	TGCGCCAGCAGCCTAGGGACGGACAATGAAAAACTGTTTTTT
-	TRBJ2-5	TRBD1	TRBV6-5	18	CASSSLPPGQGSPETQYF	TGTGCCAGCAGCTCCTTACCGCCCGGACAGGGATCGCCAGAGACCCAGTACTTC
-	TRBJ2-7	-	TRBV6-5	14	CASSTPQGPYEQYF	TGTGCCAGCTCCACCCCCCAGGGACCCTACGAGCAGTACTTC
few	TRBJ1-1	-	TRBV7-9	16	CASSSSRSGKNTEAFF	TGTGCCAGCAGCTCCTCCCGGTCCGGGAAGAACACTGAAGCTTTCTTT
many	TRBJ2-7	-	TRBV27	16	CASSPRLALERDEQYF	TGTGCCAGCAGCCCCCGCCTAGCTCTCGAGCGGGACGAGCAGTACTTC
-	TRBJ1-5	-	TRBV19	13	CASLGGSNQPQHF	TGTGCCAGTTTGGGGGGAAGCAATCAGCCCCAGCATTTT
-	TRBJ1-2	-	TRBV6-6	12	CATVRGGYGYTF	TGTGCCACTGTTAGAGGGGGCTATGGCTACACCTTC
many	TRBJ2-7	-	TRBV15	18	CATSRVIKVQGKRDEQYF	TGTGCCACCAGCAGAGTAATAAAAGTTCAAGGGAAACGGGACGAGCAGTACTTC
few	TRBJ2-1	TRBD2	TRBV2	15	CASRTGTSGYNEQFF	TGTGCCAGCAGGACCGGGACTAGCGGTTACAATGAGCAGTTCTTC
few	TRBJ2-5	-	TRBV7-9	15	CASSRPGAGLETQYF	TGTGCCAGCAGCCGACCTGGGGCAGGGCTGGAGACCCAGTACTTC
-	TRBJ2-7	-	TRBV21-1	16	CASSKLVAGRDYEQYF	TGTGCCAGCAGCAAACTGGTAGCGGGAAGGGACTACGAGCAGTACTTC